This T cell receptor beta chain stems from a study of control samples from healthy donors and cancer patients. Sequencing was performed with immunoSEQ multiplex PCR; in TCRdb, only in-frame clones are kept and a portion is missing. The sample carries 150,000 to 200,000 clones, 90% to 95% recorded once. CDR1 is SNHLY and CDR2 is FYNNEI in the germline V gene. V was pared by 5 bases and J by 9 bases, with 17 bases between. This CDR3 comprises 14 residues. This clone was seen only a few times. The origin of this receptor is a woman in her twenties or thirties in good health. The J gene is TRBJ1-5, the V gene TRBV2; tentatively, D is TRBD1 (5 bases). Sequencing was done on a sample of blood. The CDR3, as DNA: TGTGCCAGCAGTCAGTTTCAGGGTGGGGGGCCCCAGCATTTT. It translates to CASSQFQGGGPQHF. The complete variable domain, with remaining parts taken from reference TRBV2 and TRBJ1-5, reads EPEVTQTPSHQVTQMGQEVILRCVPISNHLYFYWYRQILGQKVEFLVSFYNNEISEKSEIFDDQFSVERPDGSNFTLKIRSTKLEDSAMYFCASSQFQGGGPQHFGDGTRLSIL.